Listed here are 22 T cell receptor beta chains from one sample, sequenced in a study of cytomegalovirus exposure and HLA in healthy donors listed by TCRdb under 2017. Library preparation was by the immunoSEQ multiplex PCR assay. For the multiplex PCR, a mixture combining 60 forward primers for TCR Vbeta segments and 13 reverse primers for TCR Jbeta segments was used. Held by TCRdb, this immuneACCESS table contains in-frame sequences only and omits some clones. Under half of the omission traces to an unresolved V gene where checked; the cause of the rest is unknown. Recorded for this sample are more than 80,000 clones; about 70% of them occurred a single time. The ten top clones hold roughly 2.8% of the sample. The sequencing input was PBMCs. The receptors come from a female donor in good health and CMV-seronegative.

This clone has more than one count but fewer than ten. The chain uses TRBV7-9 and TRBJ1-1, with D perhaps matching TRBD1 (6 bases). CDR3 length: 13 amino acids. Per germline, CDR1 SEHNR and CDR2 FQNEAQ (reference sequence). V lost 8 bases, J lost 0 bases, and 10 bases lay in between. CDR3 sequence reads: CASRQGLNTEAFF. Written as DNA, the CDR3 is TGTGCCAGCCGTCAGGGGCTGAACACTGAAGCTTTCTTT.

V is TRBV7-2 and J is TRBJ2-3; no firm D call. Trimming cost V 5 bases and J 8 bases, with 14 bases left between them. Germline loops: CDR1 SGHTA, CDR2 FQGNSA. The CDR3 has 13 residues. The CDR3 DNA is TGTGCCAGCAGCCGAGTCGTCGGCGGTACGCAGTATTTT. It yields the protein CASSRVVGGTQYF.

The V call is TRBV5-4, the J call TRBJ2-5; a weak D match, TRBD2 (6 bases). V lost 4 bases to trimming and J lost 2 bases, with 9 bases between them. The CDR3 extends over 13 amino acids. The V gene's germline CDR1 is SGHNT and CDR2 YYREEE (reference sequence). The DNA for the CDR3 is TGTGCCAGCAGCACCGGGACTCAAGAGACCCAGTACTTC. Amino acid sequence: CASSTGTQETQYF.

The genes are TRBV28 and TRBJ2-3; 8 nucleotides agree with TRBD2. Trimming at V came to 4 bases and at J to 1 base, leaving 10 bases not matched to a gene. There are 17 residues in the CDR3. Germline CDR1 reads MDHEN; CDR2 reads SYDVKM. CDR3 coding DNA: TGTGCCAGCAGTTCGCCTTATGGGCGGGAGGGCACAGATACGCAGTATTTT. Its protein is CASSSPYGREGTDTQYF.

The chain couples TRBV5-1 to TRBJ1-5; 8 nucleotides align to TRBD1. V lost 4 bases, J lost 1 base, and 16 bases stayed unmatched. This CDR3 region has 19 residues. Germline lookup yields CDR1 SGHRS and CDR2 YFSETQ. CDR3 protein: CASSPTQGQAFLSNQPQHF. The CDR3 region has the DNA TGCGCCAGCAGCCCCACCCAGGGACAGGCTTTCCTAAGCAATCAGCCCCAGCATTTT.

The chain carries TRBV7-2 and TRBJ2-7; the D gene is possibly TRBD2 (5 bases). CDR3 length: 18 amino acids. V lost 1 base and J 4 bases, leaving 23 bases between the germline ends. Germline V lookup: CDR1 SGHTA, CDR2 FQGNSA. CDR3 bases: TGTGCCAGCAGCTTAGGGACCCCTCGTCGGGATAGTAGGTACGAGCAGTACTTC. It specifies CASSLGTPRRDSRYEQYF.

This clone was detected only a few times. The DNA for the CDR3 is TGTGCCAGCAGCTTGGCTAGCGGGAGGATTCAGTTCTTC. This codes for CASSLASGRIQFF. The rearrangement joins TRBV5-5 to TRBJ2-1, with 11 bases identical to TRBD2. J gave up 13 bases and V 0 bases, and 3 bases lay outside the gene matches. CDR1 SGHKS and CDR2 YYEKEE come from the germline V gene (reference sequence). This CDR3 is built from 13 residues.

The chain uses TRBV7-2 and TRBJ1-1; D possibly corresponds to TRBD1 (5 bases). There are 14 residues in the CDR3. V was shortened by 7 bases and J by 1 base, with 13 bases between the two germline ends. CDR1 and CDR2 (germline): SGHTA, FQGNSA. CDR3 residues: CASTRLGGNTEAFF. CDR3 in DNA: TGTGCCAGCACTCGTTTGGGGGGGAACACTGAAGCTTTCTTT.

The genes are TRBV6-6 and TRBJ2-1; 10 bases agree with TRBD2. This CDR3 has 14 residues. From germline, CDR1 is MNHNY and CDR2 SVGAGI (reference sequence). Unmatched junction bases numbered 6, after V lost 7 bases and J lost 6 bases. The CDR3: CASIGSGRPNEQFF. Written as DNA, the CDR3 is TGTGCCAGCATTGGTAGCGGGAGGCCCAATGAGCAGTTCTTC.

This sequence joins TRBV30 and TRBJ1-1; maybe TRBD1 (6 bases). Trimming removed 4 bases at V and 1 base at J, with 13 bases between. Germline V CDR1 and CDR2: GTSNPN, SVGIG (reference sequence). There are 14 residues in the CDR3. The CDR3 spells CAWMLQGQNTEAFF. DNA of the CDR3: TGTGCCTGGATGCTCCAGGGACAGAACACTGAAGCTTTCTTT.

This clone was picked up a small number of times. This chain joins TRBV19 and TRBJ1-5; TRBD1 matches 10 bases. The germline V gene has CDR1 LNHDA and CDR2 SQIVND (reference sequence). This CDR3 is built from 15 residues. Losses at the gene ends were 5 bases for V and 1 base for J; bases not matched to a gene: 2. CDR3 protein: CASSWGQGSNQPQHF. CDR3 DNA: TGTGCCAGTAGTTGGGGACAGGGGAGCAATCAGCCCCAGCATTTT.

For this clone: Sequence at one end of the junction differs from germline and may be a read error. The chain joins TRBV30 to TRBJ2-7; D might be TRBD2 (6 bases). The CDR3 spans 11 residues. CDR1 and CDR2 (germline): GTSNPN, SVGIG (reference sequence). CDR3 in amino acids: CAWGLSGGIDF. For the CDR3, the DNA is TGTGCCTGGGGGCTGAGTGGAGGGATAGACTTC.

The chain uses TRBV5-1 and TRBJ1-3, with TRBD1 matching 7 bases. V lost 7 bases and J lost 0; bases outside the gene matches: 1. The CDR3 runs 13 residues. Germline V CDR1 and CDR2: SGHRS, YFSETQ. Here the CDR3 DNA reads TGCGCCAGCTGGGACAGCTCTGGAAACACCATATATTTT. Translation gives CASWDSSGNTIYF.

The chain uses TRBV2 and TRBJ1-1; TRBD1 matches at 8 bases. J lost 4 bases, V lost 5 bases, and 9 bases had no gene match. The germline V gene encodes CDR1 SNHLY and CDR2 FYNNEI. There are 15 residues in the CDR3. The DNA of the CDR3 is TGTGCCAGCAGTCCTTTTACAGGGGGTGGCACTGAAGCTTTCTTT. This encodes CASSPFTGGGTEAFF.

The CDR3 region has the DNA TGTGCCAGCAGCTTGCTGGGACAGGCGCGTGATGAGCAGTTCTTC. It codes for CASSLLGQARDEQFF. This rearrangement joins TRBV5-8 to TRBJ2-1; TRBD1 agrees at 8 bases. V shed 1 base, J shed 8 bases, and the junction held 8 bases outside the gene matches. The CDR3 has 15 amino acids. CDR1 is SGHTS and CDR2 is YDEGEE in the germline V gene. Using reference TRBV5-8 and TRBJ2-1 for the parts outside the CDR3, the full variable domain is EAGVTQSPTHLIKTRGQQATLRCSPISGHTSVYWYQQALGLGLQFLLWYDEGEERNRGNFPPRFSGRQFPNYSSELNVNALELEDSALYLCASSLLGQARDEQFFGPGTRLTVL.

This clone was seen more than once but under ten times. The chain has TRBV27 and TRBJ1-1; 7 bases line up with TRBD1. V trimming: 5 bases; J trimming: 2 bases; junction bases outside the gene matches: 8. From germline, CDR1 is MNHEY and CDR2 SMNVEV (reference sequence). The CDR3 spans 15 residues. The CDR3 protein is CASSAYRGTNTEAFF. Here the CDR3 DNA reads TGTGCCAGCAGTGCCTACAGGGGTACTAACACTGAAGCTTTCTTT.

The chain is built from TRBV10-3 and TRBJ2-7, with 9 bases identical to TRBD2. CDR3 length: 14 residues. Germline CDR1 and CDR2: ENHRY and SYGVKD. Trimming cost V 10 bases and J 3 bases; bases outside gene matches: 10. CDR3: CATFDSGRRYEQYF. The CDR3 DNA is TGTGCCACCTTTGATAGCGGGAGACGCTACGAGCAGTACTTC.

This clone has more than one count but fewer than ten. This chain connects TRBV4-3 to TRBJ2-3; 8 positions match TRBD1. Per germline, CDR1 LGHNA and CDR2 YSLEER. After removal of 1 base from V and 7 bases from J, the junction contained 4 bases not matched to a gene. The CDR3 has 14 residues. CDR3 bases: TGCGCCAGCAGCCAAGGGACAGGGCCCTATACGCAGTATTTT. Its protein is CASSQGTGPYTQYF.

This clone was detected once. The gene calls are TRBV11-2 and TRBJ2-5, with TRBD1 as a possible D gene (6 bases). Trimming removed 4 bases at V and 1 base at J, with 10 bases between. Germline lookup yields CDR1 SGHAT and CDR2 FQNNGV. The CDR3 sequence is 14 residues long. CDR3 bases: TGTGCCAGCAGCTCCCAAGGGGGCCAAGAGACCCAGTACTTC. Its protein product is CASSSQGGQETQYF. Full variable domain (remainder filled in from reference TRBV11-2 and TRBJ2-5): EAGVAQSPRYKIIEKRQSVAFWCNPISGHATLYWYQQILGQGPKLLIQFQNNGVVDDSQLPKDRFSAERLKGVDSTLKIQPAKLEDSAVYLCASSSQGGQETQYFGPGTRLLVL.

This clone was seen more than once but under ten times. V is TRBV7-9 and J is TRBJ2-1, with a tentative D call TRBD1 (6 bases). The CDR3 loop spans 17 amino acids. V was trimmed by 5 bases and J by 3 bases, leaving 20 bases between them. The germline gives CDR1 SEHNR, CDR2 FQNEAQ (reference sequence). The CDR3 coding sequence is TGTGCCAGCAGCCCCGATTACAGGGCCCAGGGCTACAATGAGCAGTTCTTC. Its translation is CASSPDYRAQGYNEQFF.

This clone was detected only once. Here the CDR3 reads CASSLDPRLAGEYEQYF. In nucleotides, the CDR3 is TGTGCCAGCAGCTTAGATCCCCGCCTAGCGGGAGAGTACGAGCAGTACTTC. This chain uses TRBV7-8 with TRBJ2-7; 10 bases agree with TRBD2. The germline CDR1 and CDR2 sequences are SGHVS and FQNEAQ. This CDR3 is built from 17 residues. V lost 1 base, J lost 4 bases, and 10 bases stayed unmatched.

V gene TRBV27 combines with J gene TRBJ2-3; TRBD2 might be the D (7 bases). CDR1 is MNHEY, CDR2 SMNVEV, per germline (reference sequence). There are 19 residues in the CDR3. The germline V and J ends were trimmed by 5 bases and 1 base, with 25 bases remaining between them. CDR3 DNA: TGTGCCAGCAGTCCCAGGGGCCCCAGGGAGCGGGACCGCACAGATACGCAGTATTTT. Protein product: CASSPRGPRERDRTDTQYF.